Presented here are 18 T cell receptor beta chains from one specimen sequenced in a study of blood T cell repertoires in COVID-19. The protocol was immunoSEQ multiplex PCR, while the TCRdb copy is restricted to in-frame clones and leaves out a portion. The sample has approximately 440,000 clones; approximately 88% are singletons. Sequenced material: peripheral blood. These receptors all stem from a woman between 45 and 60 years old with COVID-19, enrolled during active disease.

V usage is TRBV3-1 (or the pseudogene TRBV3-2) and J usage is TRBJ2-3; 8 bases are a match to TRBD1. The trim removed 5 bases at V and 1 base at J, leaving 5 bases unmatched. CDR1 and CDR2 from the germline V gene are LGHDT and YNNKEL (reference sequence). This CDR3 has 15 residues. The CDR3 spells CASSTRGLRTDTQYF. The DNA of the CDR3 is TGTGCCAGCAGCACCAGGGGGCTACGCACAGATACGCAGTATTTT.

Concerning this clone: The same CDR3 can be traced to other DNA sequences in this sample. The gene calls are TRBV5-6 and TRBJ1-6; D remains unclear. CDR1 is SGHDT and CDR2 is YYEEEE in the germline V gene. Trimming pared 0 bases from V and 3 bases from J, leaving 4 bases between. The CDR3 totals 14 residues. Here the CDR3 DNA reads TGTGCCAGCAGCTTGGCAGGCTATAATTCACCCCTCCACTTT. It yields the protein CASSLAGYNSPLHF.

The rearrangement links TRBV12-2 to TRBJ2-7; the table's D call of TRBD2 was not tested on the DNA. TRBV12-2 is an annotated pseudogene. The CDR3 contains 15 residues. The DNA for the CDR3 is TGTGCAAGTCGCGTTCATCATTCCGGGACTTCTGAGCAGTACTTC. This sequence encodes CASRVHHSGTSEQYF.

The chain couples TRBV10-3 to TRBJ1-6; 7 positions match TRBD1. The V and J ends lost 3 bases and 7 bases, in that order; junction bases with no gene match: 12. The CDR3 runs to 17 residues. Germline V gives CDR1 ENHRY, CDR2 SYGVKD. CDR3 sequence reads: CAISDLVAGQQNSPLHF. CDR3 nucleotides: TGTGCCATCAGTGATCTCGTAGCGGGACAGCAAAATTCACCCCTCCACTTT.

V gene TRBV10-3 combines with J gene TRBJ1-2; tentatively, D is TRBD1 (5 bases). Trimming took 2 bases from V and 4 from J, leaving 8 bases between them. The CDR3 runs to 13 residues. Per the germline V gene, CDR1 is ENHRY and CDR2 is SYGVKD. CDR3 in amino acids: CAISEGAGYGYTF. The CDR3 DNA reads TGTGCCATCAGTGAGGGGGCAGGCTATGGCTACACCTTC.

The V and J genes are TRBV3-1 (or the pseudogene TRBV3-2) and TRBJ2-7; TRBD1 aligns across 8 bases. Trimming cost V 3 bases and J 5 bases; bases outside gene matches: 6. The CDR3 has 14 residues. CDR1 LGHDT and CDR2 YNNKEL come from the germline V gene (reference sequence). CDR3 DNA: TGTGCCAGCAGCCAGGTTGGACAGGGCCACGAGCAGTACTTC. Translation gives CASSQVGQGHEQYF.

The table lists this clone with a count of one. The chain recombines TRBV5-1 with TRBJ2-1, with D tentatively TRBD2 (7 bases). V shed 4 bases and J shed 4 bases, with 15 bases lying between them. The germline V gene encodes CDR1 SGHRS and CDR2 YFSETQ. This CDR3 comprises 15 residues. CDR3: CASSLGKGGYNEQFF. The CDR3 DNA reads as TGCGCCAGCAGCCTCGGGAAGGGGGGGTACAATGAGCAGTTCTTC.

The V and J genes are TRBV10-3 and TRBJ1-1; 11 nucleotides agree with TRBD1. The V and J ends lost 10 bases and 6 bases, in that order; junction bases with no gene match: 10. CDR1 is ENHRY, CDR2 SYGVKD, per germline. CDR3 length equals 14 residues. The DNA for the CDR3 is TGTGCCACTCAGAGGACAGGGGGCGTAGCTGAAGCTTTCTTT. Its translation: CATQRTGGVAEAFF.

Details on this clone: Other DNA sequences in this sample translate to the same CDR3. The V and J genes are TRBV28 and TRBJ1-2; 7 bases agree with TRBD1. The length of the CDR3 is 12 residues. Germline V lookup: CDR1 MDHEN, CDR2 SYDVKM. Germline trimming cut 6 bases from V and 4 bases from J; bases unmatched to any gene: 2. This CDR3 is CASRSGGYGYTF. CDR3 nucleotides: TGTGCCAGCAGGTCAGGGGGCTATGGCTACACCTTC.

V and J are TRBV3-1 (or the pseudogene TRBV3-2) and TRBJ2-5, with D perhaps matching TRBD2 (5 bases). The length of the CDR3 is 17 residues. V was shortened by 1 base and J by 5 bases, with 20 bases between the two germline ends. Looked up from germline, CDR1 is LGHDT and CDR2 is YNNKEL (reference sequence). The CDR3 DNA reads TGTGCCAGCAGCCAAGCTCAGTCCCCCCTAGCATCCGAGACCCAGTACTTC. Translated, it gives CASSQAQSPLASETQYF.

The chain recombines TRBV5-1 with TRBJ1-2; D is perhaps TRBD1 (5 bases). Germline CDR1 and CDR2: SGHRS and YFSETQ. The CDR3 has 13 amino acids. Trimming left V 0 bases short and J 5 bases short, with 8 bases between. In DNA form, the CDR3 reads TGCGCCAGCAGCTTGGAGGGGAGGTATGGCTACACCTTC. It specifies CASSLEGRYGYTF.

This chain joins TRBV6-5 and TRBJ2-2; D might be TRBD2 (5 bases). Germline V CDR1 and CDR2: MNHEY, SVGAGI. Trimming removed 7 bases at V and 6 bases at J, with 15 bases between. The CDR3 loop spans 14 amino acids. CDR3 sequence reads: CASTSSWGPGELFF. The CDR3 DNA reads as TGTGCCAGCACTAGCTCCTGGGGTCCCGGGGAGCTGTTTTTT.

This clone was seen once. The chain combines TRBV2 with TRBJ1-2; the D gene is possibly TRBD1 (5 bases). The CDR3 consists of 13 residues. Germline CDR1 SNHLY, CDR2 FYNNEI. The V and J ends lost 4 bases and 8 bases respectively, with 14 bases between them. The CDR3 sequence is CASSGLGEEGYTF. CDR3 DNA sequence: TGTGCCAGCAGTGGTTTAGGGGAAGAAGGCTACACCTTC.

The chain has TRBV2 and TRBJ1-4, with D perhaps matching TRBD1 (6 bases). CDR1 SNHLY and CDR2 FYNNEI come from the germline V gene. There are 16 residues in the CDR3. Trimming removed 3 bases at V and 0 bases at J, with 11 bases between. The CDR3 loop reads CASSEDSPATNEKLFF. The CDR3 bases are TGTGCCAGCAGTGAGGACAGCCCTGCAACTAATGAAAAACTGTTTTTT.

This clone was seen a handful of times. The J gene is TRBJ1-6, the V gene TRBV28; the D gene is possibly TRBD1 (6 bases). Trimming pared 6 bases from V and 3 bases from J, leaving 12 bases between. The CDR3 runs to 15 residues. Germline-derived CDR1 and CDR2 are MDHEN and SYDVKM. The CDR3, as DNA: TGTGCCAGCAGCAGATCGGACAGCTATAATTCACCCCTCCACTTT. Translated, it gives CASSRSDSYNSPLHF. The whole variable domain, filled in from reference TRBV28 and TRBJ1-6, reads DVKVTQSSRYLVKRTGEKVFLECVQDMDHENMFWYRQDPGLGLRLIYFSYDVKMKEKGDIPEGYSVSREKKERFSLILESASTNQTSMYLCASSRSDSYNSPLHFGNGTRLTVT.

The chain employs TRBV30 and TRBJ2-5; 7 bases match TRBD2. CDR1 is GTSNPN and CDR2 is SVGIG in the germline V gene (reference sequence). The CDR3 runs to 13 residues. With 6 bases clipped from V and 3 bases from J, the junction kept 7 bases outside the gene matches. CDR3 sequence reads: CACASGREETQYF. CDR3 DNA sequence: TGTGCCTGTGCCTCGGGGAGGGAAGAGACCCAGTACTTC.

This clone occurred a few times. The CDR3 bases are TGTGCCAGCAGCTTAGGGGGGGATGAGCAGTTCTTC. As protein: CASSLGGDEQFF. This chain links TRBV11-2 with TRBJ2-1; tentatively, D is TRBD2 (6 bases). The CDR3 is 12 amino acids. Trimming stripped 1 base from V and 8 bases from J, with 6 bases between. Looked up from germline, CDR1 is SGHAT and CDR2 is FQNNGV.

The J gene is TRBJ1-1, the V gene TRBV10-3; 8 nucleotides align to TRBD1. Losses at the gene ends were 6 bases for V and 14 bases for J; bases not matched to a gene: 14. This CDR3 contains 13 residues. Germline CDR1 and CDR2: ENHRY and SYGVKD. CDR3 sequence reads: CAIRGAQGAFAFF. The CDR3 DNA reads TGTGCCATCAGAGGGGCCCAGGGGGCTTTTGCATTCTTT.